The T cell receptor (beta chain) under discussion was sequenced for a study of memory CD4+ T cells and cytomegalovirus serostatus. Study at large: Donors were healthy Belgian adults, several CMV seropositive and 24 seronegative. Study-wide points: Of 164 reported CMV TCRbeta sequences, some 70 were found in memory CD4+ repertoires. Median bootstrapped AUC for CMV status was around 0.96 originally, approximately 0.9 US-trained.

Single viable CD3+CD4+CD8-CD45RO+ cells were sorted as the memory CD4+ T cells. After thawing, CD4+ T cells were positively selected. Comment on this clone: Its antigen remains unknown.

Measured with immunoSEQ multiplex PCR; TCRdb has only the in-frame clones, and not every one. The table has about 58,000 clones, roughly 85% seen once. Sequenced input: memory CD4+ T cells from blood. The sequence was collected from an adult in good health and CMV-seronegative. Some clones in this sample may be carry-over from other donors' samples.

The CDR3 sequence: CASSSTGGSYEQYF. The CDR3 DNA reads as TGTGCCAGCAGTTCGACAGGGGGCTCCTACGAGCAGTACTTC. V usage is TRBV28 and J usage is TRBJ2-7, with TRBD1 identical over 9 bases. The germline V gene has CDR1 MDHEN and CDR2 SYDVKM. CDR3 length equals 14 residues. V shed 4 bases, J shed 0 bases, and the junction held 1 base outside the gene matches.